The rows below give T cell receptor beta chains drawn from one sample of a study of blood T cell repertoires in COVID-19. Libraries were prepared by immunoSEQ multiplex PCR; TCRdb keeps only in-frame clonotypes and omits some of them. In the table there are some 200,000 clones, 80% to 90% of which are singletons. Sequencing was carried out using PBMCs or T cells enriched from blood (not recorded which). The receptors stem from a woman aged 18-30 years in a cohort exposed to, infected with or recovered from COVID-19 (not recorded which). Each CDR3 is given with its conserved first and last residue. A D gene is named only where the DNA matches it firmly. A row's size may be missing; if present it is once, few, many or a size class.

d_call	clone_size	j_call	v_call	cdr3_aa	cdr3_nt
TRBD1	.	TRBJ1-5	TRBV29-1	CSVDQGGGQPQHF	TGCAGCGTTGATCAGGGGGGAGGTCAGCCCCAGCATTTT
TRBD1	.	TRBJ1-6	TRBV2	CASSEGQRGSPLHF	TGTGCCAGCAGTGAGGGACAGAGGGGTTCACCCCTCCACTTT
TRBD1	.	TRBJ1-3	TRBV18	CASSLDQPGTGVGNTIYF	TGTGCCAGCTCACTCGACCAACCCGGGACAGGGGTTGGAAACACCATATATTTT
.	.	TRBJ2-5	TRBV29-1	CSVEDGVETQYF	TGCAGCGTTGAAGACGGGGTGGAGACCCAGTACTTC
.	.	TRBJ2-1	TRBV10-1	CASSENNRLNEQFF	TGCGCCAGCAGTGAAAACAACAGATTAAATGAGCAGTTCTTC
TRBD1	.	TRBJ1-4	TRBV28	CASSPDRGHEKLFF	TGTGCCAGCAGTCCCGACAGGGGGCATGAAAAACTGTTTTTT
.	.	TRBJ1-3	TRBV7-8	CASSFTKGGSTGNTIYF	TGTGCCAGCAGCTTCACTAAGGGGGGGTCTACTGGAAACACCATATATTTT
.	few	TRBJ1-3	TRBV7-6	CASSAGPGSGNTIYF	TGTGCCAGCAGCGCCGGCCCGGGCTCTGGAAACACCATATATTTT
TRBD2	.	TRBJ2-3	TRBV5-6	CASSLVLAGPSQAQYF	TGTGCCAGCAGCTTGGTGTTAGCGGGGCCCTCCCAGGCGCAGTATTTT
TRBD1	once	TRBJ2-6	TRBV19	CASSTDRGSGANVLTF	TGTGCCAGTAGTACGGACAGGGGCTCTGGGGCCAACGTCCTGACTTTC
.	.	TRBJ1-2	TRBV2	CASSPLGGISYGYTF	TGTGCCAGCAGCCCCTTGGGGGGGATTTCCTATGGCTACACCTTC
.	few	TRBJ1-2	TRBV7-2	CASSLNQGNYGYTF	TGTGCCAGCAGCTTAAACCAGGGAAACTATGGCTACACCTTC
TRBD2	.	TRBJ2-1	TRBV20-1	CSASWIAGGLNEQFF	TGCAGTGCTAGTTGGATAGCGGGGGGGCTTAATGAGCAGTTCTTC
.	.	TRBJ1-4	TRBV19	CASNGRGAGPIGELFF	TGTGCCAGTAATGGTCGGGGGGCGGGCCCCATCGGTGAACTGTTTTTT
.	.	TRBJ1-5	TRBV6-4	CASRGRASNQPQHF	TGTGCCAGCAGGGGCAGGGCTAGCAATCAGCCCCAGCATTTT
.	.	TRBJ1-1	TRBV6-5	CASSQGGGNTEAFF	TGTGCCAGCAGCCAGGGCGGCGGTAACACTGAAGCTTTCTTT
.	.	TRBJ2-1	TRBV5-4	CASSLNTGDNEQFF	TGTGCCAGCAGCCTAAACACGGGGGACAATGAGCAGTTCTTC
.	.	TRBJ1-1	TRBV28	CASTPGSMNTEAFF	TGTGCCAGCACCCCAGGGTCAATGAACACTGAAGCTTTCTTT
.	.	TRBJ2-6	TRBV12-5	CASGLEGLSSGANVLTF	TGTGCTAGTGGTTTAGAGGGACTGAGCTCTGGGGCCAACGTCCTGACTTTC
.	once	TRBJ2-3	TRBV10-3	CAISLGGTDTQYF	TGTGCCATCAGCCTAGGAGGCACAGATACGCAGTATTTT
.	.	TRBJ2-7	TRBV6-1	CASSEKGGYEQYF	TGTGCCAGCAGTGAAAAAGGCGGCTACGAGCAGTACTTC
.	.	TRBJ1-1	TRBV2	CATSRAENTEAFF	TGTGCCACCTCGAGGGCAGAGAACACTGAAGCTTTCTTT
TRBD2	once	TRBJ2-7	TRBV13	CASSLAGTSASYEQYF	TGTGCCAGCAGCTTAGCTGGGACTAGCGCCTCCTACGAGCAGTACTTC
TRBD2	.	TRBJ2-1	TRBV5-5	CASSFPLGGVIYNEQFF	TGTGCCAGCAGCTTCCCTCTGGGGGGGGTGATCTACAATGAGCAGTTCTTC
TRBD1	.	TRBJ1-2	TRBV9	CASSSRTGRGYGYTF	TGTGCCAGCAGCTCTCGGACAGGGAGAGGCTATGGCTACACCTTC
.	.	TRBJ1-5	TRBV7-6	CASSPRTGYDQPQHF	TGTGCCAGCAGCCCACGTACAGGGTACGATCAGCCCCAGCATTTT
.	once	TRBJ1-2	TRBV19	CASSMGMTANYGYTF	TGTGCCAGTAGTATGGGGATGACAGCAAACTATGGCTACACCTTC
.	few	TRBJ2-1	TRBV4-1	CASSQSSEQFF	TGCGCCAGCAGCCAGTCTAGCGAGCAGTTCTTC